The source of this T cell receptor beta chain is a study of OX40 agonist ivuxolimab in advanced cancers. The data were produced by immunoSEQ multiplex PCR, yet TCRdb's version contains in-frame clones alone and is incomplete. The sample includes 70,000 to 85,000 clones, more than 85% of them seen just once. Germline V gene lookup returns CDR1 LNHDA and CDR2 SQIVND (reference sequence). This CDR3 region has 15 residues. Deletions cut 7 bases from V and 7 bases from J, with 19 bases between. Sample: CD4+ or CD8+ T cells sorted from blood, taken in a trial of the OX40 agonist ivuxolimab. The clonotype comes from an adult with an advanced solid tumor such as melanoma, head and neck, liver or kidney cancer. The chain uses TRBV19 and TRBJ1-4; unclear D gene. Here the CDR3 DNA reads TGTGCCAGTAACTACGTTGGCCAGCAAGTTGAAAAACTGTTTTTT. Protein sequence: CASNYVGQQVEKLFF.